These T cell receptor beta chains were read from a single sample in a study of blood T cell repertoires in COVID-19. Repertoires were generated with immunoSEQ multiplex PCR, while TCRdb's copy carries only in-frame clones and drops some. The table lists hundreds of thousands of clones, roughly 86% of them singletons, with approximately 2% in the top ten. The source material was PBMCs or T cells enriched from blood (not recorded which). These receptors were taken from a woman aged 40 to 55 with acute COVID-19. Each CDR3 is given with its conserved first and last residue. A D gene is named only where the DNA matches it firmly. Expanded clones are given a class, and other clones once, few, many or no size at all.

clone_size	d_call	cdr3_length	v_call	j_call	cdr3_aa	cdr3_nt
NA	NA	14	TRBV1	TRBJ2-6	CTSSKPLGANVLTF	TGCACCAGCAGCAAGCCTCTGGGCGCCAACGTCCTGACTTTC
few	NA	13	TRBV2	TRBJ1-5	CASSSLNNQPQHF	TGTGCCAGCAGCTCCTTAAACAATCAGCCCCAGCATTTT
NA	TRBD2	14	TRBV20-1	TRBJ2-1	CSASNWRGGDEQFF	TGCAGTGCTAGTAACTGGCGGGGGGGGGACGAGCAGTTCTTC
NA	NA	13	TRBV21-1	TRBJ1-2	CANRMTGTRGSTF	TGTGCCAACAGAATGACAGGAACCCGAGGTAGCACCTTC
NA	TRBD2	14	TRBV20-1	TRBJ2-7	CSASGGGYSYEQYF	TGCAGTGCTAGTGGCGGGGGGTACTCCTACGAGCAGTACTTC
NA	TRBD1	15	TRBV19	TRBJ2-2	CASRTGTANTGELFF	TGTGCCAGTAGGACCGGGACAGCGAACACCGGGGAGCTGTTTTTT
NA	NA	15	TRBV7-9	TRBJ2-6	CASSARGSGANVLTF	TGTGCCAGCAGCGCCCGGGGGTCTGGGGCCAACGTCCTGACTTTC
NA	NA	13	TRBV9	TRBJ1-5	CASSAGPVQPQHF	TGTGCCAGCAGCGCAGGTCCTGTTCAGCCCCAGCATTTT
NA	NA	13	TRBV19	TRBJ1-1	CASSLQGSTEAFF	TGTGCCAGTAGCCTACAGGGCAGCACTGAAGCTTTCTTT
NA	NA	14	TRBV5-1	TRBJ2-2	CASSLDPVTGELFF	TGCGCCAGCAGCTTGGATCCAGTCACCGGGGAGCTGTTTTTT
few	TRBD2	15	TRBV4-1	TRBJ2-7	CASSLGLAEFYEQYF	TGCGCCAGCAGCCTTGGACTAGCGGAGTTCTACGAGCAGTACTTC
once	NA	14	TRBV9	TRBJ2-5	CASSVDGGKETQYF	TGTGCCAGCAGCGTAGATGGGGGGAAGGAGACCCAGTACTTC
NA	NA	14	TRBV7-9	TRBJ2-1	CASSLGPAGNEQFF	TGTGCCAGCAGCTTGGGCCCAGCTGGCAATGAGCAGTTCTTC
NA	TRBD1	14	TRBV15	TRBJ1-5	CATSRERGRQPQHF	TGTGCCACCAGCAGAGAGAGGGGGCGCCAGCCCCAGCATTTT
NA	TRBD1	15	TRBV7-9	TRBJ1-2	CASSLGQGANYGYTF	TGTGCCAGCAGCCTCGGACAGGGGGCTAACTATGGCTACACCTTC
NA	NA	11	TRBV6-5	TRBJ2-7	CASSRSYEQYF	TGTGCCAGCAGTCGCTCCTACGAGCAGTACTTC
few	NA	14	TRBV5-4	TRBJ2-5	CASSFRAPGETQYF	TGTGCCAGCAGCTTTAGGGCCCCGGGGGAGACCCAGTACTTC
NA	NA	16	TRBV4-2	TRBJ2-2	CASSQDVGPGAGELFF	TGTGCCAGCAGCCAAGATGTGGGGCCAGGGGCCGGGGAGCTGTTTTTT
NA	TRBD1	14	TRBV6-5	TRBJ1-2	CASSYSRRGHGYTF	TGTGCCAGCAGTTACTCCCGCAGGGGGCATGGCTACACCTTC
NA	TRBD1	14	TRBV18	TRBJ1-2	CASSLGQDNSGYTF	TGTGCCAGCTCTTTAGGACAGGACAACTCTGGCTACACCTTC
once	NA	14	TRBV3-1/TRBV3-2	TRBJ1-6	CASSQVHQFSPLHF	TGTGCCAGCAGCCAAGTTCACCAGTTTTCACCCCTCCACTTT
NA	NA	15	TRBV2	TRBJ1-4	CASCPPRTVNEKLFF	TGTGCCAGCTGCCCTCCCAGGACAGTTAATGAAAAACTGTTTTTT
NA	TRBD1	15	TRBV6-5	TRBJ1-2	CASSLVGGGLYGYTF	TGTGCCAGCAGTCTTGTCGGAGGGGGCCTCTATGGCTACACCTTC
NA	NA	13	TRBV24-1	TRBJ1-5	CATSAGSHQPQHF	TGTGCCACCAGTGCAGGATCGCATCAGCCCCAGCATTTT
NA	NA	13	TRBV14	TRBJ2-3	CASSQLGRDTQYF	TGTGCCAGCAGCCAACTAGGGAGGGATACGCAGTATTTT
NA	NA	15	TRBV3-1/TRBV3-2	TRBJ1-6	CASSPSGPGFSPLHF	TGTGCCAGCAGCCCATCCGGGCCAGGGTTTTCACCCCTCCACTTT
once	TRBD1	16	TRBV5-8	TRBJ2-1	CASSSPGQGGVGEQFF	TGTGCCAGCAGTTCCCCGGGACAGGGGGGTGTTGGGGAGCAGTTCTTC
NA	TRBD1	15	TRBV5-1	TRBJ1-6	CASTPGQRDYSPLHF	TGCGCCAGCACCCCGGGACAGCGCGATTATTCACCCCTCCACTTT
few	NA	13	TRBV2	TRBJ1-1	CASTPNSGTEAFF	TGTGCCAGCACCCCAAACAGCGGCACTGAAGCTTTCTTT
NA	TRBD1	15	TRBV18	TRBJ1-1	CASSSTGGRDTEAFF	TGTGCCAGCTCATCCACAGGGGGGAGGGACACTGAAGCTTTCTTT
NA	NA	18	TRBV23-1	TRBJ1-5	CASSRQSSWTSEMQPQHF	TGCGCCAGCAGTCGTCAATCCTCGTGGACATCCGAGATGCAGCCCCAGCATTTT
NA	TRBD2	17	TRBV9	TRBJ2-1	CASSVVPNSGGALEQFF	TGTGCCAGCAGCGTAGTCCCCAATAGCGGGGGGGCACTTGAGCAGTTCTTC
once	TRBD1	16	TRBV27	TRBJ2-1	CASSYTGGMGDNEQFF	TGTGCCAGCAGTTATACAGGGGGAATGGGGGACAATGAGCAGTTCTTC
NA	TRBD1	13	TRBV19	TRBJ1-2	CASRDRQFYGYTF	TGTGCCAGCCGGGACAGACAATTCTATGGCTACACCTTC
NA	NA	16	TRBV21-1	TRBJ2-1	CASSKAGGEAPHEQFF	TGTGCCAGCAGCAAAGCGGGGGGGGAGGCCCCCCATGAGCAGTTCTTC
few	NA	15	TRBV5-1	TRBJ2-2	CASSLDPGDTGELFF	TGCGCCAGCAGCTTGGATCCAGGCGACACCGGGGAGCTGTTTTTT
NA	TRBD2	16	TRBV14	TRBJ2-5	CASSPGGIGAQETQYF	TGTGCCAGCAGCCCGGGGGGGATAGGGGCCCAAGAGACCCAGTACTTC
NA	NA	13	TRBV12-3/TRBV12-4	TRBJ2-5	CASSFEGRETQYF	TGTGCCAGCAGTTTCGAGGGCAGGGAGACCCAGTACTTC
NA	TRBD2	15	TRBV7-6	TRBJ2-3	CASSPLRGGGDTQYF	TGTGCCAGCAGCCCACTACGCGGGGGGGGAGATACGCAGTATTTT
NA	NA	15	TRBV28	TRBJ1-1	CASSLRRGWNTEAFF	TGTGCCAGCAGTTTAAGGCGGGGGTGGAACACTGAAGCTTTCTTT
NA	NA	14	TRBV5-6	TRBJ1-1	CASSSTGEGTEAFF	TGTGCCAGCAGCTCCACGGGGGAGGGCACTGAAGCTTTCTTT
NA	NA	14	TRBV19	TRBJ2-3	CASSIEQGTDTQYF	TGTGCCAGTAGTATAGAGCAGGGCACAGATACGCAGTATTTT